What follows describes a single T cell receptor beta chain. This CDR3 has 14 amino acids. CDR1 and CDR2 from the germline V gene are LGHNT and FRNRAP. V lost 6 bases, J lost 4 bases, and 8 bases stayed unmatched. This sample was included in a study of cytomegalovirus exposure and HLA in healthy donors. Study-level background: A previous analysis identified 90 million to 140 million unique TCR beta sequences derived from roughly 190 million T cells.

The PCR ran on 60 Vbeta and 13 Jbeta primers. Using immunoSEQ multiplex PCR, the repertoire was profiled, and TCRdb retains in-frame clones only, with some absent. The table lists 84,000 or so clones, approximately 56% of them singletons. The clonotype originates from a woman aged 25-40 years in good health and CMV-seropositive. The V gene is TRBV12-5, the J gene TRBJ2-7, with 8 positions matching TRBD1. Input material: PBMCs. Written as DNA, the CDR3 is TGTGCTAGTGGCCGTACAGGGGGTTTATACGAGCAGTACTTC. Translation gives CASGRTGGLYEQYF.